These 14 T cell receptor beta chains were all obtained from the same sample, sequenced in a study of CD49a tissue-resident CD8 T cells in human skin. Generated by immunoSEQ multiplex PCR, the TCRdb table keeps only in-frame clones and is missing some. The sample records some 1,500 clones, 50% to 70% being singletons. The sequencing sample was made of CLA- CD8+ effector memory T cells sorted from blood. The receptor set was obtained from a human donor in good health.

The chain is built from TRBV6-5 and TRBJ2-5, with D possibly being TRBD2 (6 bases). CDR1 and CDR2 (germline): MNHEY, SVGAGI. Trimming left V 2 bases short and J 5 bases short, with 9 bases between. This CDR3 region has 13 residues. DNA of the CDR3: TGTGCCAGCAGTTACAGGGAGGCGGAGACCCAGTACTTC. This encodes CASSYREAETQYF.

In its sample, this clone ranks as large. The chain carries TRBV6-6 and TRBJ2-7; D unclear. The germline CDR1 and CDR2 sequences are MNHNY and SVGAGI (reference sequence). This CDR3 contains 13 residues. Trimming cost V 2 bases and J 4 bases, with 9 bases left between them. CDR3 sequence reads: CASSYISEYEQYF. CDR3 nucleotide sequence: TGTGCCAGCAGTTACATATCGGAGTACGAGCAGTACTTC.

The CDR3 spells CASSLGTANYGYTF. Here the CDR3 DNA reads TGTGCCAGCAGTTTAGGGACAGCGAACTATGGCTACACCTTC. The rearrangement links TRBV28 to TRBJ1-2; TRBD1 matches 7 bases. V dropped 2 bases and J dropped 2; count of bases not matched to a gene: 2. Germline lookup yields CDR1 MDHEN and CDR2 SYDVKM. CDR3 size: 14 residues.

CDR3 DNA sequence: TGTGCCAGTACCGACGGGGATAATTCACCCCTCCACTTT. This sequence encodes CASTDGDNSPLHF. This sequence joins TRBV6-5 and TRBJ1-6; no firm D call. Deletions cut 9 bases from V and 5 bases from J, with 11 bases between. There are 13 residues in the CDR3. Germline-derived CDR1 and CDR2 are MNHEY and SVGAGI.

The V call is TRBV19, the J call TRBJ1-4; 9 nucleotides align to TRBD1. From germline, CDR1 is LNHDA and CDR2 SQIVND (reference sequence). The trim removed 1 base at V and 8 bases at J, leaving 8 bases unmatched. The CDR3 consists of 16 residues. This chain's CDR3 is CASSIGAGTGNEKLFF. The CDR3 DNA sequence: TGTGCCAGTAGTATAGGGGCCGGGACAGGGAACGAAAAACTGTTTTTT.

CDR3 residues: CSVEDLKGQGVGYEQYF. CDR3 DNA: TGCAGCGTTGAAGATCTGAAGGGACAGGGGGTGGGGTACGAGCAGTACTTC. This sequence joins TRBV29-1 and TRBJ2-7, with 11 positions matching TRBD1. The CDR3 has 17 amino acids. Trimming removed 0 bases from V and 4 bases from J; junction bases left unmatched: 11. Germline loops: CDR1 SQVTM, CDR2 ANQGSEA.

This clone was picked up a small number of times. The genes are TRBV28 and TRBJ2-6, with a possible D match to TRBD1 (6 bases). The CDR3 extends over 16 amino acids. Trimming removed 7 bases from V and 0 bases from J, with 13 bases in between. Germline CDR1 MDHEN, CDR2 SYDVKM. Here the CDR3 DNA reads TGTGCCAGCAACGCAGGGGCCCTCTCTGGGGCCAACGTCCTGACTTTC. This encodes CASNAGALSGANVLTF.

The chain joins TRBV19 to TRBJ2-7; TRBD1 matches 11 bases. V lost 6 bases and J lost 5; bases outside the gene matches: 6. Germline loops: CDR1 LNHDA, CDR2 SQIVND (reference sequence). The CDR3 has 14 amino acids. The CDR3 sequence: CASSFGQGADEQYF. In nucleotides, the CDR3 is TGTGCCAGTAGCTTCGGACAGGGGGCCGACGAGCAGTACTTC.

This clone appeared once. This chain links TRBV7-9 with TRBJ2-7; 9 bases are a match to TRBD1. This CDR3 has 14 amino acids. Germline loops: CDR1 SEHNR, CDR2 FQNEAQ (reference sequence). V lost 4 bases and J lost 6; bases outside the gene matches: 7. This CDR3 reads CASSSTGGAVEQYF. CDR3 in DNA: TGTGCCAGCAGCTCCACAGGGGGCGCGGTCGAGCAGTACTTC.

By frequency in the sample, this clone is large. This sequence joins TRBV6-5 and TRBJ2-7; 8 bases align to TRBD1. Germline V gene sequence: CDR1 MNHEY, CDR2 SVGAGI. The CDR3 has 15 amino acids. Trimming cost V 6 bases and J 2 bases; bases outside gene matches: 9. CDR3 nucleotides: TGTGCCAGCAGCCCGAAGGCAGGGGGCCCCTACGAGCAGTACTTC. Protein sequence: CASSPKAGGPYEQYF.

CDR3 in DNA: TGTGCCAGCAGTGTTCTAAGGACTAGCCTAGGGGAGACCCAGTACTTC. Translated: CASSVLRTSLGETQYF. The chain recombines TRBV6-1 with TRBJ2-5; 8 nucleotides match TRBD2. The CDR3 has 16 residues. From germline, CDR1 is MNHNS and CDR2 SASEGT. With 4 bases clipped from V and 5 bases from J, the junction kept 12 bases outside the gene matches.

This clone was found a few times. The genes are TRBV7-9 and TRBJ2-5; D might be TRBD1 (6 bases). Between the trimmed V and J ends, which lost 3 bases and 2 bases, there was a span of 10 bases. The germline CDR1 and CDR2 sequences are SEHNR and FQNEAQ (reference sequence). The CDR3 is 14 residues long. The CDR3 sequence is CASSLTGRQETQYF. The CDR3 DNA is TGTGCCAGCAGCTTGACAGGCCGGCAAGAGACCCAGTACTTC.

This sequence joins TRBV6-1 and TRBJ2-1; 7 nucleotides align to TRBD2. The V and J ends lost 10 bases and 7 bases, in that order; junction bases with no gene match: 13. Germline CDR1 reads MNHNS; CDR2 reads SASEGT. The CDR3 runs to 14 residues. The CDR3 is CATNGEAGGNEQFF. As DNA, the CDR3 is TGTGCCACCAACGGGGAGGCCGGGGGGAATGAGCAGTTCTTC.

The rearrangement joins TRBV13 to TRBJ1-4; TRBD1 aligns across 12 bases. The CDR3 covers 16 residues. CDR1 and CDR2 from the germline V gene are PRHDT and FYEKMQ (reference sequence). Trimming at V came to 5 bases and at J to 5 bases, leaving 6 bases not matched to a gene. The CDR3 nucleotides are TGTGCCAGCAGCGGGACAGGGGGCGAGTTCAATGAAAAACTGTTTTTT. Translated, it gives CASSGTGGEFNEKLFF.